The 14 T cell receptor beta chains below all came from one sample that was sequenced in a study of blood T cell repertoires in COVID-19 (dated by TCRdb to 2020 to 2021). The library relied on the immunoSEQ multiplex PCR assay. The clones in this table, taken by TCRdb from immuneACCESS, are in-frame only. Not every clone is retained; where verified, under half of the shortfall comes from an unresolved V gene, and the cause of the rest is unknown. The sample table contains approximately 40,000 clones; only one count was recorded for about 85% of them. Roughly 21% of the sample belongs to the ten largest clones. Sequencing used peripheral blood. The receptor source for this set is a man in his 60s with acute or convalescent COVID-19.

V and J are TRBV5-4 and TRBJ2-7, with 10 bases fitting TRBD1. Trimming at V came to 2 bases and at J to 2 bases, leaving 4 bases not matched to a gene. Germline values: CDR1 SGHNT, CDR2 YYREEE (reference sequence). The CDR3 extends over 15 amino acids. DNA of the CDR3: TGTGCCAGCAGCTTCGGGACAGGGGAACCCTACGAGCAGTACTTC. Its translation: CASSFGTGEPYEQYF.

This chain joins TRBV5-4 and TRBJ2-5; D may be TRBD1 (5 bases). This CDR3 region has 14 residues. Trimming shortened V by 3 bases and J by 1 base, and 10 bases separated the two germline ends. Germline values: CDR1 SGHNT, CDR2 YYREEE (reference sequence). DNA for the CDR3: TGTGCCAGCAGCTCTCAAGGGGCCCAAGAGACCCAGTACTTC. This gives the protein CASSSQGAQETQYF.

V usage is TRBV11-3 and J usage is TRBJ2-2, with D uncertain. Germline V gives CDR1 SGHNT, CDR2 YENEEA. The CDR3 contains 17 residues. Trimming pared 2 bases from V and 0 bases from J, leaving 13 bases between. The CDR3 here is CASSLQLPFANTGELFF. The CDR3 DNA sequence: TGTGCCAGCAGCTTACAACTGCCGTTCGCGAACACCGGGGAGCTGTTTTTT.

V is TRBV18 and J is TRBJ1-4; TRBD1 might be the D (5 bases). This CDR3 region has 16 residues. Germline V gene data show CDR1 as KGHSH and CDR2 as LQKENI. Deletions cut 0 bases from V and 8 bases from J, with 16 bases between. The CDR3, as DNA: TGTGCCAGCTCACCACCTAACGCCAGGGCGTACGAAAAACTGTTTTTT. It encodes CASSPPNARAYEKLFF. The complete variable domain, with remaining parts taken from reference TRBV18 and TRBJ1-4, reads NAGVMQNPRHLVRRRGQEARLRCSPMKGHSHVYWYRQLPEEGLKFMVYLQKENIIDESGMPKERFSAEFPKEGPSILRIQQVVRGDSAAYFCASSPPNARAYEKLFFGSGTQLSVL.

The V call is TRBV11-3, the J call TRBJ2-5; 8 bases are a match to TRBD1. The germline CDR1 and CDR2 sequences are SGHNT and YENEEA. Trimming at V came to 1 base and at J to 5 bases, leaving 6 bases not matched to a gene. This CDR3 comprises 15 residues. The CDR3 nucleotides read TGTGCCAGCAGCTTAGTAACAGGGGGTAGTGAGACCCAGTACTTC. Translated, it gives CASSLVTGGSETQYF. Full variable domain (outside the CDR3, taken from reference TRBV11-3 and TRBJ2-5): EAGVVQSPRYKIIEKKQPVAFWCNPISGHNTLYWYLQNLGQGPELLIRYENEEAVDDSQLPKDRFSAERLKGVDSTLKIQPAELGDSAVYLCASSLVTGGSETQYFGPGTRLLVL.

The rearrangement links TRBV11-2 to TRBJ1-6; D perhaps matches TRBD1 (6 bases). Germline V CDR1 and CDR2: SGHAT, FQNNGV. This CDR3 is 15 amino acids long. Deletions cut 1 base from V and 5 bases from J, with 9 bases between. CDR3 protein: CASSLVRGDNSPLHF. DNA for the CDR3: TGTGCCAGCAGCTTAGTCAGGGGAGATAATTCACCCCTCCACTTT.

The J gene is TRBJ1-2, the V gene TRBV6-5; D not certain. Germline V gives CDR1 MNHEY, CDR2 SVGAGI. The V gene lost 5 bases and the J gene lost 0 bases, with 10 bases spanning the gap. This CDR3 region has 14 residues. CDR3 loop: CASSTQAANYGYTF. The CDR3 nucleotides are TGTGCCAGCAGTACCCAAGCGGCTAACTATGGCTACACCTTC.

The chain links TRBV29-1 to TRBJ2-7; TRBD2 aligns across 10 bases. Unmatched junction bases numbered 15, after V lost 7 bases and J lost 3 bases. Germline CDR1 and CDR2: SQVTM and ANQGSEA. This CDR3 contains 16 residues. In DNA form, the CDR3 reads TGCAGCGCTGCCGGGAGTGGACTAGCGGCCAACTACGAGCAGTACTTC. Translating gives CSAAGSGLAANYEQYF.

The V call is TRBV5-6, the J call TRBJ2-2, with 11 bases matching TRBD1. Losses at the gene ends were 4 bases for V and 6 bases for J; bases not matched to a gene: 5. CDR1 SGHDT and CDR2 YYEEEE come from the germline V gene. This CDR3 comprises 15 residues. The CDR3 spells CASSRDRGSAGELFF. CDR3 DNA sequence: TGTGCCAGCAGCAGGGACAGGGGGAGCGCCGGGGAGCTGTTTTTT. The full variable domain, with the rest looked up from reference TRBV5-6 and TRBJ2-2, is DAGVTQSPTHLIKTRGQQVTLRCSPKSGHDTVSWYQQALGQGPQFIFQYYEEEERQRGNFPDRFSGHQFPNYSSELNVNALLLGDSALYLCASSRDRGSAGELFFGEGSRLTVL.

This clone came up once. The chain recombines TRBV18 with TRBJ1-1, with D perhaps matching TRBD1 (6 bases). The CDR3 runs 15 residues. The germline CDR1 and CDR2 sequences are KGHSH and LQKENI. Deletions cut 3 bases from V and 7 bases from J, with 18 bases between. CDR3 protein: CASSPRRDTHHEAFF. DNA for the CDR3: TGTGCCAGCTCACCTAGACGGGACACCCACCATGAAGCTTTCTTT.

V gene TRBV28 combines with J gene TRBJ1-4, with D unresolved. V lost 3 bases, J lost 5 bases, and 10 bases lay in between. The CDR3 sequence is 14 residues long. CDR1 is MDHEN, CDR2 SYDVKM, per germline. The CDR3 loop is CASSLVSTNEKLFF. DNA for the CDR3: TGTGCCAGCAGTTTGGTTAGCACGAATGAAAAACTGTTTTTT.

The chain is built from TRBV30 and TRBJ2-7; 9 positions agree with TRBD1. The V segment lost 5 bases and the J segment 5 bases; nucleotides outside the gene matches: 4. Per germline, CDR1 GTSNPN and CDR2 SVGIG (reference sequence). The CDR3 is 12 residues long. The CDR3 loop reads CAWDTGGDEQYV. DNA for the CDR3: TGTGCCTGGGATACAGGGGGCGACGAGCAGTACGTC.

The chain recombines TRBV10-2 with TRBJ2-3; 14 nucleotides match TRBD2. From germline, CDR1 is WSHSY and CDR2 SAAADI. The CDR3 is made up of 16 amino acids. J gave up 4 bases and V 6 bases, and 6 bases lay outside the gene matches. The chain's CDR3 is CASREGLAGVSDTQYF. The CDR3 DNA reads as TGCGCCAGCAGGGAGGGACTAGCGGGAGTATCAGATACGCAGTATTTT.

This chain links TRBV7-9 with TRBJ1-4; 8 bases agree with TRBD1. Germline V gene lookup returns CDR1 SEHNR and CDR2 FQNEAQ (reference sequence). The CDR3 has 20 residues. V was pared by 5 bases and J by 0 bases, with 17 bases of the junction left unmatched. The CDR3 bases are TGTGCCAGCAGCACAAGGACAGGGAAAATTTTTACGTCAACTAATGAAAAACTGTTTTTT. Protein product: CASSTRTGKIFTSTNEKLFF.